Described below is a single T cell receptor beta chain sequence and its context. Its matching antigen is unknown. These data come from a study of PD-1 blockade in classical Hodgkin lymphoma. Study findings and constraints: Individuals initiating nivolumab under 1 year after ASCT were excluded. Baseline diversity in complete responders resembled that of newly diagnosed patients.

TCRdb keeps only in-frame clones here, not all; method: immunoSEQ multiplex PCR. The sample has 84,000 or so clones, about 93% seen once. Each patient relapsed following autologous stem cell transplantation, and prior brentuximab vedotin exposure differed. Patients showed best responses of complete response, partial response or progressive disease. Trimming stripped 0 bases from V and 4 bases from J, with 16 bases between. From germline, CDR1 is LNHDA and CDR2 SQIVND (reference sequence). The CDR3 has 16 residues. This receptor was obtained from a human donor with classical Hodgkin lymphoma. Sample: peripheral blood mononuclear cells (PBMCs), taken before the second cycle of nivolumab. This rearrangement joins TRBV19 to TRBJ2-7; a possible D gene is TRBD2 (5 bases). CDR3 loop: CASSIDASSGVYEQYF. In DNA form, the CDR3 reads TGTGCCAGTAGTATAGACGCCTCCAGCGGAGTATACGAGCAGTACTTC.